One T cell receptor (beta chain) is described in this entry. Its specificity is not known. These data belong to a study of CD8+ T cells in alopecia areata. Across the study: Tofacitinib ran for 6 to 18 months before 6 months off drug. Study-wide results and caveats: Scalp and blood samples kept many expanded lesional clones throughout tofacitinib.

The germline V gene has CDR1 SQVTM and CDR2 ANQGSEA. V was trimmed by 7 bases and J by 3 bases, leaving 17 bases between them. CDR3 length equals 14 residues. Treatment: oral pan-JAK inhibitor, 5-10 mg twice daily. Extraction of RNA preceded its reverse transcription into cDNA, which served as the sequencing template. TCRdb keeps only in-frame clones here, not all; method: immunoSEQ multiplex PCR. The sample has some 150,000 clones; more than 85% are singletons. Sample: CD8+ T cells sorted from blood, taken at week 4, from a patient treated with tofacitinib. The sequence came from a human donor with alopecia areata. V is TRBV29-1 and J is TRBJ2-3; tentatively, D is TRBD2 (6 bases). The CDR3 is CSADWGGRTDTQYF. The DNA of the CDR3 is TGCAGCGCTGACTGGGGAGGTAGGACAGATACGCAGTATTTT.